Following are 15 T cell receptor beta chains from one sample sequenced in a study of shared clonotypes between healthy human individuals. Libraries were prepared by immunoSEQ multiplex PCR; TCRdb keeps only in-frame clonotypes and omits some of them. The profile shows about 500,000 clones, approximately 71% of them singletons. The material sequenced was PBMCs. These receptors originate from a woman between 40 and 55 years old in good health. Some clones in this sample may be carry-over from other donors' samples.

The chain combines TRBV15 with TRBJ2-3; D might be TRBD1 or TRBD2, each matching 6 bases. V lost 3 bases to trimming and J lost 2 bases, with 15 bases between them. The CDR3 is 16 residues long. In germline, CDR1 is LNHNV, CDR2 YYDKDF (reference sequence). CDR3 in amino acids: CATSRGAGWYTDTQYF. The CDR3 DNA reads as TGTGCCACCAGCAGGGGGGCGGGGTGGTACACAGATACGCAGTATTTT. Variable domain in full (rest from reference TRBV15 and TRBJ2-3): DAMVIQNPRYQVTQFGKPVTLSCSQTLNHNVMYWYQQKSSQAPKLLFHYYDKDFNNEADTPDNFQSRRPNTSFCFLDIRSPGLGDTAMYLCATSRGAGWYTDTQYFGPGTRLTVL.

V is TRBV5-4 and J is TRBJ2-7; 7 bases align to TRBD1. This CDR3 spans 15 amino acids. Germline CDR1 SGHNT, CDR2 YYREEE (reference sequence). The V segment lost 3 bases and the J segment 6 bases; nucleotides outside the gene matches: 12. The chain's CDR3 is CASSSRTGPGGEQYF. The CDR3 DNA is TGTGCCAGCAGCTCAAGGACAGGTCCAGGGGGCGAGCAGTACTTC.

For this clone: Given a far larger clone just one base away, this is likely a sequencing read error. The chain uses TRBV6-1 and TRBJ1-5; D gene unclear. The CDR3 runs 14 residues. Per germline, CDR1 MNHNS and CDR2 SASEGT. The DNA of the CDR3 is TGTGCCAGCAGTGAGTCCGGCACTAATCGGCCCCAGCATTTT. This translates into CASSESGTNRPQHF.

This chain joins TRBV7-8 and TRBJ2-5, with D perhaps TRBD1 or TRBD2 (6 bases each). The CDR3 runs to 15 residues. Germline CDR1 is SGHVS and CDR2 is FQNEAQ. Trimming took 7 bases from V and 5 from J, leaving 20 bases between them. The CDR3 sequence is CASNLEGGRGETQYF. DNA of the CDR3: TGTGCCAGCAATCTCGAAGGGGGGAGAGGGGAGACCCAGTACTTC.

CDR3 protein: CASSSGTSRDTQYF. In DNA, the CDR3 is TGTGCCAGCAGTTCCGGGACTTCCAGGGATACGCAGTATTTT. V gene TRBV7-6 combines with J gene TRBJ2-3, with D tentatively TRBD2 (6 bases). V lost 6 bases and J lost 6, with 16 bases in between. There are 14 residues in the CDR3. The germline CDR1 and CDR2 sequences are SGHVS and FNYEAQ.

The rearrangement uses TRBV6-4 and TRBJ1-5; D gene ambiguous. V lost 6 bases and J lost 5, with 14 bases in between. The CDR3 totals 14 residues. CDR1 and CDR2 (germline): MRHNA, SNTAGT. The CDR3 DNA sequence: TGTGCCAGCAGCGCGACATTCCGAGATCAGCCCCAGCATTTT. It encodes CASSATFRDQPQHF.

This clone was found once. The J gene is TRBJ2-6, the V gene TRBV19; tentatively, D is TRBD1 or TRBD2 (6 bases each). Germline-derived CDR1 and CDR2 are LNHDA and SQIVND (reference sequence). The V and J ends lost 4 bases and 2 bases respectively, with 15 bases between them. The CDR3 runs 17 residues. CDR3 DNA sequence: TGTGCCAGTAGTACCAACAAGGGGGGCACTGGGGCCAACGTCCTGACTTTC. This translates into CASSTNKGGTGANVLTF.

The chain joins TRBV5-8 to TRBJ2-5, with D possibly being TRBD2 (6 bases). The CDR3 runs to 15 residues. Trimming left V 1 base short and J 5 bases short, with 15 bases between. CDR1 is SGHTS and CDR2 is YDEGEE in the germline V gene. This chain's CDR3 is CASSLPLGGVETQYF. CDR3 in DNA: TGTGCCAGCAGCTTGCCCCTCGGGGGAGTCGAGACCCAGTACTTC.

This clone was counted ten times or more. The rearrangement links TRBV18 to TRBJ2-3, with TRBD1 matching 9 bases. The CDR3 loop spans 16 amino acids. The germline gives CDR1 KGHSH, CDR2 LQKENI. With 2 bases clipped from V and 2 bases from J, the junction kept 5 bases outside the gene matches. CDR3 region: CASSPKDRGYTDTQYF. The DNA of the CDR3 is TGTGCCAGCTCACCAAAAGACAGGGGGTACACAGATACGCAGTATTTT.

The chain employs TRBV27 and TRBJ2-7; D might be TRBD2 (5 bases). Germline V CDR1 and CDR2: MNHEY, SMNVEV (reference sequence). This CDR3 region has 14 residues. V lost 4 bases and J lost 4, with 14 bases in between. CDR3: CASSSNLRTYEQYF. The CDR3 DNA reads TGTGCCAGCAGTTCCAATTTGCGGACTTACGAGCAGTACTTC.

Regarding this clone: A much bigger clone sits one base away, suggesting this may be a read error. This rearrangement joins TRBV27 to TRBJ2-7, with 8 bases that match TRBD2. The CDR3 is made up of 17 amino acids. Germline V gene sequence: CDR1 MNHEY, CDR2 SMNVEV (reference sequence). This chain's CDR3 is CASSPYRGGGNSYEQHF. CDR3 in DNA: TGTGCCAGCAGTCCATATCGGGGGGGCGGGAACTCCTACGAGCAGCACTTC.

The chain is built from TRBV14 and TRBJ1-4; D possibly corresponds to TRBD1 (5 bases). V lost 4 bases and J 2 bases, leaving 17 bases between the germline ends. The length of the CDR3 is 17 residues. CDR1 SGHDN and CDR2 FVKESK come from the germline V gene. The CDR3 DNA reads TGTGCCAGCAGCCCCGAGCGGGGGAAAGGGACTAATGAAAAACTGTTTTTT. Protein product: CASSPERGKGTNEKLFF.

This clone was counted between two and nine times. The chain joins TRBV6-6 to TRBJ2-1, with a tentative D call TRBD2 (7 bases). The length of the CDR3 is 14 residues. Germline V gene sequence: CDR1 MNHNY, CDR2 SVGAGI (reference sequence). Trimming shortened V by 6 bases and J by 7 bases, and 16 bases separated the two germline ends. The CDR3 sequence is CASSPQGGGNEQFF. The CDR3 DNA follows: TGTGCCAGCAGCCCACAGGGAGGGGGGAATGAGCAGTTCTTC.

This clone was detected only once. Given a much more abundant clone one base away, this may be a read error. In nucleotides, the CDR3 is TGTGCCAGCAGAGAGGCCTACGAGCAGTACTTC. Translated: CASREAYEQYF. The V gene is TRBV6-1, the J gene TRBJ2-7; D gene uncertain. Germline-derived CDR1 and CDR2 are MNHNS and SASEGT. This CDR3 has 11 residues. V was pared by 6 bases and J by 2 bases, with 5 bases between.

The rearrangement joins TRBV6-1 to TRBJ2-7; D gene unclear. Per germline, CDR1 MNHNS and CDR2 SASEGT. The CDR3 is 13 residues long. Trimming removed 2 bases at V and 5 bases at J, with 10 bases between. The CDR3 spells CASSEYREDEQYF. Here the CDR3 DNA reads TGTGCCAGCAGTGAATACAGAGAGGACGAGCAGTACTTC.